This T cell receptor (beta chain) stems from a study of molecular identifiers for immune sequencing clone quantification. Study outcomes and limitations: Clones that had above 20 RNA copies took up over 98% of effector molecules but under 1% in naive cells.

This clonotype has at least ten counts. Its specificity is not known. Naive CD8 sequencing libraries were generated from about 21,000 to 970,000 sorted cells, with 10%, 30% or 50% RNA as input. The CDR3 loop spans 17 amino acids. Germline values: CDR1 SGDLS, CDR2 YYNGEE. Germline trimming cut 2 bases from V and 3 bases from J; bases unmatched to any gene: 7. Both previously described methods and listed TCR primers were employed to make bulk TCR libraries. Using its own MiXCR run on the PCR reads, TCRdb lists one record per CDR3 protein. Counted here are 460,000 or so distinct CDR3 sequences, roughly 24% occurring once; the ten biggest clones make up approximately 0.76%.

This receptor was taken from a human donor in good health. Some libraries in this study had Jurkat cell RNA spiked in. This chain uses TRBV9 with TRBJ2-2, with 10 bases aligning to TRBD2. The sample taken for sequencing was naive CD8+ T cells from blood, with Jurkat cell RNA spiked in. Subset reported: FACS-sorted CD8+CD4-CCR7+CD45RA+ naive T cells. In DNA, the CDR3 is TGTGCCAGCAGCGTGAAGCGGGAGGGCCCGGACACCGGGGAGCTGTTTTTT. Its translation is CASSVKREGPDTGELFF.